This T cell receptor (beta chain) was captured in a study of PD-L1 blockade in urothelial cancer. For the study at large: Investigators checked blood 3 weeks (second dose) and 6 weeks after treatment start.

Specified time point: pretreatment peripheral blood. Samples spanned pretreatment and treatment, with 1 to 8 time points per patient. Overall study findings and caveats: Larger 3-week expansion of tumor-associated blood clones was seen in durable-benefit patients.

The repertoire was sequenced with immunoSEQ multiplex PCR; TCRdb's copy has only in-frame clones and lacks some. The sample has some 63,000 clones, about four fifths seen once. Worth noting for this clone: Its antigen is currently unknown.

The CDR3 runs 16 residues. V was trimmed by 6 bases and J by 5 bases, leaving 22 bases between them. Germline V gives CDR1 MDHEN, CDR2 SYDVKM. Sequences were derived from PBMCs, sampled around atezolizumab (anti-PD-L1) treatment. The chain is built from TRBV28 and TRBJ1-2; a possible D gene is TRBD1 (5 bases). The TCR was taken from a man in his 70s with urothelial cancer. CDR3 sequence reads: CASSLTRDEGGYGYTF. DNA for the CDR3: TGTGCCAGCAGCCTTACCCGGGACGAGGGAGGGTATGGCTACACCTTC.